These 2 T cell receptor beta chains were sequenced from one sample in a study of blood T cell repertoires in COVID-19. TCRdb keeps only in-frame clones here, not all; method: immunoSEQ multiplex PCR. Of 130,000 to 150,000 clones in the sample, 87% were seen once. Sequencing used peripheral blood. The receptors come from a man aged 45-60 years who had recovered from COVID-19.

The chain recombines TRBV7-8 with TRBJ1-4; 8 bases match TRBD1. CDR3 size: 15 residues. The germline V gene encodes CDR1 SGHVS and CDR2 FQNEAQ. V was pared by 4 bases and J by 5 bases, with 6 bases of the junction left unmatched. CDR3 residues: CASSSYGQGNEKLFF. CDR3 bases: TGTGCCAGCAGCTCCTACGGACAGGGAAATGAAAAACTGTTTTTT.

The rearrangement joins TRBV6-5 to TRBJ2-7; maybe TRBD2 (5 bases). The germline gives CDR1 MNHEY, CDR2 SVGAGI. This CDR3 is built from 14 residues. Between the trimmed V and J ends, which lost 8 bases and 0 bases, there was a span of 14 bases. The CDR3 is CASRGLLSSYEQYF. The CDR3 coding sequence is TGTGCCAGCCGGGGTTTGTTGAGCTCCTACGAGCAGTACTTC.